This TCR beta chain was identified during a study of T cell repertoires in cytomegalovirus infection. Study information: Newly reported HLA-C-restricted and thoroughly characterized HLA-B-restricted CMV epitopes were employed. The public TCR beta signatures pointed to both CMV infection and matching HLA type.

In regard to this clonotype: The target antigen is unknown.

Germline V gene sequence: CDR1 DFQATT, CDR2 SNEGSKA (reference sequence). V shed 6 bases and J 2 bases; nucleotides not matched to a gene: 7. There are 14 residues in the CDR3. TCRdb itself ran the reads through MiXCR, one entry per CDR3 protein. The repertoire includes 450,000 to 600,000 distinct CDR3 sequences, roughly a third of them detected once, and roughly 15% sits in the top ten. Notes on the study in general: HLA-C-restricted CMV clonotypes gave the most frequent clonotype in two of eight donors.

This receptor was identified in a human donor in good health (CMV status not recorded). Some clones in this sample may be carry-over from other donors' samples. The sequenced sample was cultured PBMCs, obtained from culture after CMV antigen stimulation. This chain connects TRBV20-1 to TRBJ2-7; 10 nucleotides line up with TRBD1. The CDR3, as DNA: TGCAGTGCCTCGGGACAGGGGATTACCTACGAGCAGTACTTC. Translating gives CSASGQGITYEQYF.